This T cell receptor beta chain emerged from a study of blood T cells in healthy people across ages. The junction had 25 bases not matched to a gene; V was cut back by 2 bases and J by 5 bases. Germline lookup yields CDR1 SGHRS and CDR2 YFSETQ. This CDR3 is built from 22 residues. A J-beta primer mix and a sample-barcoded 5' primer were used in a second PCR of roughly 6 to 11 cycles. TCRdb passed the 5' RACE reads through MiXCR, listing each CDR3 protein once. The sample carries 600,000 to 1,000,000 distinct CDR3 sequences, about 25% recorded once. This clonotype was detected only a few times. These sequences were also reported in another study, on T cells of mothers and their children.

The origin of this receptor is a boy aged 10-17 years in good health. The chain has TRBV5-1 and TRBJ2-7; 13 bases line up with TRBD2. The material sequenced was blood. CDR3 sequence: CASSFYRFAGTSGNPIDNEQYF. CDR3 nucleotide sequence: TGCGCCAGCAGCTTCTACAGGTTCGCCGGGACTAGCGGGAACCCGATTGACAACGAGCAGTACTTC. The complete variable domain, with remaining parts taken from reference TRBV5-1 and TRBJ2-7, reads KAGVTQTPRYLIKTRGQQVTLSCSPISGHRSVSWYQQTPGQGLQFLFEYFSETQRNKGNFPGRFSGRQFSNSRSEMNVSTLELGDSALYLCASSFYRFAGTSGNPIDNEQYFGPGTRLTVT.